A single sample gave rise to the 27 T cell receptor beta chains below, sequenced in a study of T cells in Graves' hyperthyroidism and ophthalmopathy (dated by TCRdb to 2018 to 2020). Library method: multiplex PCR. The data were produced on an Illumina HiSeq 2000. The TCR beta CDR3 regions were amplified from the RNA transcripts. The TCR CDR3 was subjected to a first round of RT-PCR using the HTBI primer set and the Qiagen OneStep RT-PCR kit. TCRdb itself trimmed the public reads at Q25 with fastp, ran MiXCR and retained productive beta chains. Each CDR3 protein gets just one entry, which takes the most common genes and DNA from the rows behind it. The table for this sample lists about 420,000 distinct CDR3 sequences; roughly an eighth of them were counted only once. The ten largest clones add up to 5.3% of the sample. Sequenced input: blood. The source is a woman aged 18-29 years with Graves' hyperthyroidism.

This clonotype was seen many times. The V call is TRBV9, the J call TRBJ2-1; 8 bases fit TRBD1. CDR3 length: 15 amino acids. In germline, CDR1 is SGDLS, CDR2 YYNGEE. V lost 0 bases, J lost 4 bases, and 3 bases stayed unmatched. CDR3: CASSVAGGYYNEQFF. Here the CDR3 DNA reads TGTGCCAGCAGCGTAGCAGGGGGCTATTACAATGAGCAGTTCTTC.

The sample holds many counts of this clonotype. The gene calls are TRBV30 and TRBJ2-5; D not certain. Germline V gene data show CDR1 as GTSNPN and CDR2 as SVGIG (reference sequence). V was shortened by 3 bases and J by 5 bases, with 13 bases between the two germline ends. The CDR3 is 13 amino acids. The CDR3 sequence: CAWRVGYGETQYF. Written as DNA, the CDR3 is TGTGCCTGGAGGGTAGGGTATGGGGAGACCCAGTACTTC.

This clonotype came up many times. Here the CDR3 reads CASSRTTSDETQYF. The CDR3, as DNA: TGTGCCAGCAGCCGAACGACTAGCGACGAGACCCAGTACTTC. V gene TRBV14 combines with J gene TRBJ2-5; 8 nucleotides match TRBD2. The ends lost 4 bases at V and 5 bases at J; junction bases unmatched: 6. This CDR3 is built from 14 residues. CDR1 SGHDN and CDR2 FVKESK come from the germline V gene.

This chain connects TRBV25-1 to TRBJ1-1, with 10 positions matching TRBD1. Germline V lookup: CDR1 MGHDK, CDR2 SYGVNS. V lost 6 bases to trimming and J lost 6 bases; unmatched junction nucleotides: 4. The length of the CDR3 is 13 residues. CDR3 in DNA: TGTGCCAGCAGGGGACAGGGGAGGGCTGAAGCTTTCTTT. It is translated as CASRGQGRAEAFF. Using reference TRBV25-1 and TRBJ1-1 for the parts outside the CDR3, the full variable domain is EADIYQTPRYLVIGTGKKITLECSQTMGHDKMYWYQQDPGMELHLIHYSYGVNSTEKGDLSSESTVSRIRTEHFPLTLESARPSHTSQYLCASRGQGRAEAFFGQGTRLTVV.

This clonotype was recorded at least ten times. The CDR3 nucleotides are TGTGCCAGCAGCCTGGCTGCGGGGGTATACAATGAGCAGTTCTTC. Translated, it gives CASSLAAGVYNEQFF. This rearrangement joins TRBV7-3 to TRBJ2-1, with 7 bases lining up with TRBD2. The trim removed 5 bases at V and 4 bases at J, leaving 8 bases unmatched. The CDR3 runs 15 residues. CDR1 is SGHTA, CDR2 FQGTGA, per germline. Full variable domain (remainder filled in from reference TRBV7-3 and TRBJ2-1): GAGVSQTPSNKVTEKGKYVELRCDPISGHTALYWYRQSLGQGPEFLIYFQGTGAADDSGLPNDRFFAVRPEGSVSTLKIQRTERGDSAVYLCASSLAAGVYNEQFFGPGTRLTVL.

In this sample, this clonotype turned up many times. J is TRBJ1-1 and V is TRBV6-1; no clear D gene. The CDR3 runs 12 residues. V lost 11 bases and J lost 4, with 14 bases in between. Germline assignment: CDR1 MNHNS and CDR2 SASEGT. CDR3 sequence (DNA): TGTGCCTGCCAAGGTCGTTTCACTGAAGCTTTCTTT. This gives the protein CACQGRFTEAFF.

This clonotype has ten or more counts. The chain couples TRBV28 to TRBJ1-2; D is undetermined. V was shortened by 3 bases and J by 4 bases, with 18 bases between the two germline ends. CDR1 and CDR2 (germline): MDHEN, SYDVKM. This CDR3 is 16 amino acids long. The CDR3, as DNA: TGTGCCAGCAGTTTTTCGGGCAGCCACGGTACCTATGGCTACACCTTC. Protein product: CASSFSGSHGTYGYTF.

This clonotype showed up just a few times. The V and J genes are TRBV6-1 and TRBJ1-5, with 7 bases lining up with TRBD1. V lost 5 bases and J lost 7; bases outside the gene matches: 11. Germline CDR1 reads MNHNS; CDR2 reads SASEGT. There are 15 residues in the CDR3. DNA for the CDR3: TGTGCCAGCAGTTCCGGCAGGGGGAGGATACAGCCCCAGCATTTT. Amino acids: CASSSGRGRIQPQHF.

This clonotype showed up many times. This chain uses TRBV20-1 with TRBJ1-4; D unclear. Germline values: CDR1 DFQATT, CDR2 SNEGSKA (reference sequence). Trimming took off 1 base at V and 8 bases at J, with 20 bases between the two ends. The CDR3 totals 16 residues. The CDR3 loop is CSARVKEPEVREKLFF. CDR3 in DNA: TGCAGTGCTAGAGTGAAGGAACCAGAAGTCCGGGAAAAACTGTTTTTT.

The table lists this clonotype with many counts. The V gene is TRBV28, the J gene TRBJ2-1; TRBD1 matches at 8 bases. This CDR3 contains 15 residues. Looked up from germline, CDR1 is MDHEN and CDR2 is SYDVKM. The V gene end was trimmed by 5 bases and the J gene end by 8 bases; junction bases not matched to a gene: 11. The CDR3: CASSLQGVRFDEQFF. The CDR3 region has the DNA TGTGCCAGCAGTCTACAGGGGGTACGGTTCGATGAGCAGTTCTTC. The entire variable domain, with the rest obtained from reference TRBV28 and TRBJ2-1, is as follows: DVKVTQSSRYLVKRTGEKVFLECVQDMDHENMFWYRQDPGLGLRLIYFSYDVKMKEKGDIPEGYSVSREKKERFSLILESASTNQTSMYLCASSLQGVRFDEQFFGPGTRLTVL.

This clonotype has a handful of counts. CDR3 coding DNA: TGTGCCAGCAGCTTAGCGAAGTGGGAGGATACCTACGAGCAGTACTTC. This gives the protein CASSLAKWEDTYEQYF. The V gene is TRBV11-1, the J gene TRBJ2-7; TRBD2 is a possible D gene (6 bases). From germline, CDR1 is SGHAT and CDR2 FQDESV (reference sequence). There are 16 residues in the CDR3. Trimming removed 0 bases from V and 2 bases from J, with 14 bases in between.

This clonotype was recorded many times. This chain uses TRBV20-1 with TRBJ2-5, with TRBD1 matching 8 bases. Germline loops: CDR1 DFQATT, CDR2 SNEGSKA (reference sequence). Losses at the gene ends were 6 bases for V and 3 bases for J; bases not matched to a gene: 3. This CDR3 has 12 amino acids. The CDR3 bases are TGCAGTGCATGGGGACAGGAAGAGACCCAGTACTTC. This gives the protein CSAWGQEETQYF.

This clonotype was found many times. At one end, the junction sequence differs from germline, possibly due to a read error. V is TRBV5-1 and J is TRBJ2-2; D not certain. The CDR3 has 14 residues. From germline, CDR1 is SGHRS and CDR2 YFSETQ. The CDR3 DNA reads TGTGCCAGCAGTTTAGCAGGGAACACCGGGGAGCTGTTTTTT. This sequence encodes CASSLAGNTGELFF.

The chain has TRBV18 and TRBJ1-1, with D maybe TRBD1 (6 bases). V lost 3 bases to trimming and J lost 0 bases, with 11 bases between them. The CDR3 is 15 residues long. Looked up from germline, CDR1 is KGHSH and CDR2 is LQKENI. CDR3 bases: TGTGCCAGCTCACCCCAGGAGGGGGTGAACACTGAAGCTTTCTTT. Protein: CASSPQEGVNTEAFF.

The CDR3 DNA reads as TGTGCCAGCAGTTCCGGACTAGCAGGGGCCCGTGGGGAGCTGTTTTTT. Protein product: CASSSGLAGARGELFF. The rearrangement joins TRBV6-1 to TRBJ2-2; TRBD2 aligns across 8 bases. Germline V gene lookup returns CDR1 MNHNS and CDR2 SASEGT. V shed 5 bases and J 8 bases; nucleotides not matched to a gene: 13. CDR3 length: 16 amino acids.

This clonotype was detected many times. One junction end does not reproduce the germline sequence, and a read error may be involved. The CDR3 bases are TGTAGTGCTAAAGTATACTCCGGAAAACTGTTTTTT. Translating it yields CSAKVYSGKLFF. The chain joins TRBV20-1 to TRBJ1-4; D remains ambiguous. The V gene's germline CDR1 is DFQATT and CDR2 SNEGSKA (reference sequence). The CDR3 sequence is 12 residues long.

This clonotype was recorded many times. The chain uses TRBV11-1 and TRBJ1-2; D possibly corresponds to TRBD1 (6 bases). V dropped 2 bases and J dropped 5 bases, with 18 bases sitting between them. CDR3 length equals 16 residues. Germline V gene data show CDR1 as SGHAT and CDR2 as FQDESV (reference sequence). This chain's CDR3 is CASSLSDTGQKYGYTF. The CDR3 DNA sequence: TGTGCCAGCAGCTTATCAGATACCGGACAGAAGTATGGCTACACCTTC.

The genes are TRBV10-3 and TRBJ1-6; 7 positions agree with TRBD1. Losses at the gene ends were 4 bases for V and 6 bases for J; bases not matched to a gene: 3. CDR3 length: 14 residues. The germline V gene has CDR1 ENHRY and CDR2 SYGVKD. CDR3 region: CAISGGDSNSPLHF. Here the CDR3 DNA reads TGTGCCATCAGTGGGGGGGACAGTAATTCACCCCTCCACTTT.

This clonotype was detected a few times. The rearrangement uses TRBV19 and TRBJ2-5, with D possibly matching TRBD1 (5 bases). Germline V lookup: CDR1 LNHDA, CDR2 SQIVND (reference sequence). V gave up 4 bases and J gave up 1 base, with 13 bases separating them. The length of the CDR3 is 15 residues. The CDR3: CASSTRTSLQETQYF. CDR3 nucleotides: TGTGCCAGTAGTACCAGGACAAGTCTCCAAGAGACCCAGTACTTC.

This clonotype was recorded many times. The genes are TRBV4-1 and TRBJ2-1; TRBD2 might be the D (6 bases). The CDR3 runs to 15 residues. Trimming removed 1 base at V and 5 bases at J, with 12 bases between. In germline, CDR1 is MGHRA, CDR2 YSYEKL. CDR3 sequence (DNA): TGCGCCAGCAGCCAAGTTGGGGGGTTACACAATGAGCAGTTCTTC. Protein: CASSQVGGLHNEQFF.

The sample holds many counts of this clonotype. The J gene is TRBJ2-7, the V gene TRBV29-1; D remains ambiguous. The CDR3 contains 12 residues. Between the trimmed V and J ends, which lost 4 bases and 4 bases, there was a span of 11 bases. CDR1 SQVTM and CDR2 ANQGSEA come from the germline V gene. In DNA form, the CDR3 reads TGCAGCGTTGCCCCGACAAGTTACGAGCAGTACTTC. This gives the protein CSVAPTSYEQYF.

This clonotype occurred a few times. The V call is TRBV5-4, the J call TRBJ2-2, with TRBD2 identical over 7 bases. CDR1 is SGHNT and CDR2 is YYREEE in the germline V gene (reference sequence). The CDR3 covers 16 residues. J lost 6 bases, V lost 5 bases, and 13 bases had no gene match. This CDR3 is CASRFQGGRDAGELFF. DNA of the CDR3: TGTGCCAGCAGGTTCCAGGGAGGGAGGGACGCCGGGGAGCTGTTTTTT.

This clonotype has only a few counts. The chain carries TRBV29-1 and TRBJ2-7; 10 bases align to TRBD2. CDR1 is SQVTM, CDR2 ANQGSEA, per germline. This CDR3 has 13 residues. Trimming at V came to 6 bases and at J to 4 bases, leaving 6 bases not matched to a gene. The CDR3 sequence is CSVKLAGLYEQYF. In DNA form, the CDR3 reads TGCAGCGTAAAACTAGCGGGACTTTACGAGCAGTACTTC.

The CDR3 DNA is TGCGCCAGCAGCCAAGACGGCAGGGGAACTTACGAGCAGTACTTC. It translates to CASSQDGRGTYEQYF. The V and J genes are TRBV4-1 and TRBJ2-7; D is perhaps TRBD1 (6 bases). This CDR3 has 15 amino acids. Per germline, CDR1 MGHRA and CDR2 YSYEKL. Deletions cut 0 bases from V and 4 bases from J, with 13 bases between.

This clonotype was seen many times. The chain is built from TRBV27 and TRBJ2-7; 9 bases map to TRBD1. Germline lookup yields CDR1 MNHEY and CDR2 SMNVEV (reference sequence). The V segment lost 1 base and the J segment 2 bases; nucleotides outside the gene matches: 3. The CDR3 runs to 15 residues. The DNA of the CDR3 is TGTGCCAGCAGTTTATTGGGACAGGGCCCCTACGAGCAGTACTTC. Residues: CASSLLGQGPYEQYF.

This clonotype was seen repeatedly, ten times or more. The genes are TRBV6-1 and TRBJ2-5, with D maybe TRBD2 (5 bases). The CDR3 is 15 residues long. The germline gives CDR1 MNHNS, CDR2 SASEGT. The ends were cut back, 4 bases at V and 2 bases at J, with 14 bases in the middle. The CDR3, as DNA: TGTGCCAGCAGTGTGCCCTTCGGACTTCAAGAGACCCAGTACTTC. This encodes CASSVPFGLQETQYF.

This clonotype was counted ten times or more. This chain links TRBV12-3 or TRBV12-4 with TRBJ1-1, with 8 positions matching TRBD1. The trim removed 5 bases at V and 1 base at J, leaving 6 bases unmatched. This CDR3 comprises 15 residues. The chain's CDR3 is CASSPPTGANTEAFF. DNA of the CDR3: TGTGCCAGCAGTCCCCCGACAGGGGCGAACACTGAAGCTTTCTTT.